In its sample, the clone carrying this TCR beta chain was seen many times. TCRdb analysed the PCR reads with MiXCR anew, one entry per CDR3 protein. The profile shows tens of thousands of distinct CDR3 sequences, 24% of them singletons. The record originates from a study of molecular identifiers for immune sequencing clone quantification. The sequence was obtained from a human donor in good health. Some libraries in this study had Jurkat cell RNA spiked in. The sequenced sample consisted of naive CD8+ T cells from blood, with Jurkat cell RNA spiked in. The subset here: FACS-sorted CD8+CD4-CCR7+CD45RA+ naive T cells.

CDR3 sequence: CASSQELGLGLETQYF. In DNA form, the CDR3 reads TGCGCCAGCAGCCAAGAACTGGGACTAGGCCTGGAGACCCAGTACTTC. The V and J genes are TRBV4-3 and TRBJ2-5; 8 positions match TRBD2. The V gene end was trimmed by 0 bases and the J gene end by 5 bases; junction bases not matched to a gene: 8. The germline gives CDR1 LGHNA, CDR2 YSLEER. This CDR3 has 16 amino acids.